The 3 T cell receptor beta chains in this list originate from one sample, sequenced in a study of blood T cell repertoires in COVID-19. Only in-frame clones appear in the TCRdb table, and some are missing; sequencing was by immunoSEQ multiplex PCR. The sample yields roughly 100,000 clones, 87% seen once. What was sequenced was peripheral blood. These receptors all come from a man aged 50-60 years with acute or convalescent COVID-19.

This clone was found a few times. The V call is TRBV19, the J call TRBJ1-1; 9 bases fit TRBD1. J gave up 4 bases and V 5 bases, and 8 bases lay outside the gene matches. The CDR3 has 15 residues. Germline CDR1 is LNHDA and CDR2 is SQIVND (reference sequence). The DNA for the CDR3 is TGTGCCAGTAGTCCACAGACAGGGGGAGGCACTGAAGCTTTCTTT. Its translation: CASSPQTGGGTEAFF.

This sequence joins TRBV19 and TRBJ2-7; 8 bases align to TRBD2. This CDR3 is 15 amino acids long. The J segment lost 7 bases and the V segment lost 2 bases, leaving 10 bases of the junction unmatched. Germline CDR1 is LNHDA and CDR2 is SQIVND (reference sequence). The chain's CDR3 is CASSISPSGGAEQYF. As DNA, the CDR3 is TGTGCCAGTAGTATATCGCCGAGCGGGGGAGCAGAGCAGTACTTC.

This clone was recorded only once. This chain links TRBV6-5 with TRBJ2-7; 9 positions agree with TRBD2. Germline CDR1 is MNHEY and CDR2 is SVGAGI. The CDR3 sequence is 15 residues long. The V segment lost 6 bases and the J segment 4 bases; nucleotides outside the gene matches: 10. CDR3 loop: CASSQDLAGSYEQYF. The DNA for the CDR3 is TGTGCCAGCAGCCAAGATCTAGCGGGATCTTACGAGCAGTACTTC.